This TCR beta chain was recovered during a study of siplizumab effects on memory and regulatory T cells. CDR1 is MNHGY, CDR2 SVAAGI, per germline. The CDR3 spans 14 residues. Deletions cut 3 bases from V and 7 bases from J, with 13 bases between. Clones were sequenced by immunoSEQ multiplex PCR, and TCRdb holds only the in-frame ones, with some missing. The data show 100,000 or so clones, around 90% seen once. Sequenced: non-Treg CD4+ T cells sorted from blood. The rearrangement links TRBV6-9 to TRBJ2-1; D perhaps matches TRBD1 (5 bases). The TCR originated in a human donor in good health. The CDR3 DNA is TGTGCCAGCAGTTACGGATCGCCAGGGAATGAGCAGTTCTTC. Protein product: CASSYGSPGNEQFF.